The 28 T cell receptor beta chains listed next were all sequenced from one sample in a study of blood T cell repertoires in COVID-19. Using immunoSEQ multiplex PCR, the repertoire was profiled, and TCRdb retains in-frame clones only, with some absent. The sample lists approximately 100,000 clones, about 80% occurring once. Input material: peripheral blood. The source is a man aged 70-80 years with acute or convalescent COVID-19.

The CDR3 coding sequence is TGCGCCAGCAGCTTGGGGGGACAGGGATATAATTCACCCCTCCACTTT. It yields the protein CASSLGGQGYNSPLHF. The genes are TRBV5-1 and TRBJ1-6; 9 positions match TRBD1. This CDR3 has 16 residues. Germline CDR1 reads SGHRS; CDR2 reads YFSETQ. V gave up 0 bases and J gave up 4 bases; unmatched junction bases: 2.

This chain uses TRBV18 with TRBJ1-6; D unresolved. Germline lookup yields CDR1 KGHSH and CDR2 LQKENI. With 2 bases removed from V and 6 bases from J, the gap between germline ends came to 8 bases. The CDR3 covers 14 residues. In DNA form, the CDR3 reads TGTGCCAGCTCACCAGTCCGAGGTAATTCACCCCTCCACTTT. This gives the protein CASSPVRGNSPLHF.

CDR3 amino acids: CASSQVAGASYEQYF. CDR3 in DNA: TGTGCCAGCAGCCAAGTCGCGGGGGCGTCCTACGAGCAGTACTTC. This chain connects TRBV3-1 (or the pseudogene TRBV3-2) to TRBJ2-7; a possible D gene is TRBD2 (7 bases). In germline, CDR1 is LGHDT, CDR2 YNNKEL (reference sequence). The CDR3 sequence is 15 residues long. The V and J ends lost 1 base and 1 base respectively, with 11 bases between them.

The CDR3 DNA is TGTGCCAGCAGCCCCATACAGGGGGCCAGCGAGCAGTACTTC. It yields the protein CASSPIQGASEQYF. This chain joins TRBV7-9 and TRBJ2-7; 9 bases are shared with TRBD1. This CDR3 comprises 14 residues. Germline loops: CDR1 SEHNR, CDR2 FQNEAQ (reference sequence). Losses at the gene ends were 5 bases for V and 6 bases for J; bases not matched to a gene: 8. Together with reference TRBV7-9 and TRBJ2-7, the CDR3 gives the full variable domain: DTGVSQNPRHKITKRGQNVTFRCDPISEHNRLYWYRQTLGQGPEFLTYFQNEAQLEKSRLLSDRFSAERPKGSFSTLEIQRTEQGDSAMYLCASSPIQGASEQYFGPGTRLTVT.

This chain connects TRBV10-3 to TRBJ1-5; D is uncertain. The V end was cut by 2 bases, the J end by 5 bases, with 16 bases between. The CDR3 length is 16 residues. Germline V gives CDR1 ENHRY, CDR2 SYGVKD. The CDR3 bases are TGTGCCATCAGTGAGCCCCAGGTCGGGAAACATCAGCCCCAGCATTTT. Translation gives CAISEPQVGKHQPQHF.

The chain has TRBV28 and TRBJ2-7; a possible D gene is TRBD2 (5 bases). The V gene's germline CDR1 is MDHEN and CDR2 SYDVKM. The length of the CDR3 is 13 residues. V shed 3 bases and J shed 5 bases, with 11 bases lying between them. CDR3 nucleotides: TGTGCCAGCAGTTTCCCCCCGAGGGACGAGCAGTACTTC. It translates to CASSFPPRDEQYF.

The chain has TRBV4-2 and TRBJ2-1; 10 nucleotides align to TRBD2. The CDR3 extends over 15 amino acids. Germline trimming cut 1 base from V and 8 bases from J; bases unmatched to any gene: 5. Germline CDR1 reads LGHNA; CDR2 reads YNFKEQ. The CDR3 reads CASSQATSGIDEQFF. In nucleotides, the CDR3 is TGTGCCAGCAGCCAAGCTACTAGCGGGATCGATGAGCAGTTCTTC.

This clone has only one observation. CDR3 region: CASSLLGVGPFF. The CDR3 nucleotides are TGTGCCAGCAGTTTACTTGGAGTAGGCCCGTTCTTC. This chain links TRBV28 with TRBJ2-1, with no clear D. The CDR3 loop spans 12 amino acids. Per the germline V gene, CDR1 is MDHEN and CDR2 is SYDVKM. Trimming stripped 2 bases from V and 15 bases from J, with 14 bases between.

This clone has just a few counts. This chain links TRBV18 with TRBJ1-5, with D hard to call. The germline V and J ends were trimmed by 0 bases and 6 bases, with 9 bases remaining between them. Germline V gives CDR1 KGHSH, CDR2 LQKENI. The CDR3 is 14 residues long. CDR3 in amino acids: CASSPPGGGQPQHF. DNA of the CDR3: TGTGCCAGCTCACCACCAGGAGGAGGTCAGCCCCAGCATTTT.

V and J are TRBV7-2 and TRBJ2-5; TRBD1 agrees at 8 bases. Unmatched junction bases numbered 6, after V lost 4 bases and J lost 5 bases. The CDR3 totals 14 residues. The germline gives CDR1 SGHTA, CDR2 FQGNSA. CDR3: CASSSDRADETQYF. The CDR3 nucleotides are TGTGCCAGCAGCTCGGACAGGGCGGATGAGACCCAGTACTTC.

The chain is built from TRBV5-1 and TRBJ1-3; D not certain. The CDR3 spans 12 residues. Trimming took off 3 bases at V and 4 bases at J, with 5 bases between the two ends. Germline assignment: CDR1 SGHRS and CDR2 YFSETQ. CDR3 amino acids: CASSSQGNTIYF. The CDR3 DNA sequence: TGCGCCAGCAGCTCGCAGGGAAACACCATATATTTT.

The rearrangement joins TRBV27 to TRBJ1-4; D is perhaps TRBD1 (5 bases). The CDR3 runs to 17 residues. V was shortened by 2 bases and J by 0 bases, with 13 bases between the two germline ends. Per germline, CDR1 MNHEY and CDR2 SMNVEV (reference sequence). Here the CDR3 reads CASSLGHSVATNEKLFF. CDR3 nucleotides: TGTGCCAGCAGTTTAGGACACTCAGTTGCAACTAATGAAAAACTGTTTTTT.

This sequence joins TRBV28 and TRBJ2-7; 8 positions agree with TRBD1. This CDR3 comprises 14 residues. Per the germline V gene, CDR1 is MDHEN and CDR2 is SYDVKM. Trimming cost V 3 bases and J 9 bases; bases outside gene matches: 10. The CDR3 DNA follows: TGTGCCAGCAGTTTTTCCGGGACAGGACTTTCGCAGTACTTC. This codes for CASSFSGTGLSQYF.

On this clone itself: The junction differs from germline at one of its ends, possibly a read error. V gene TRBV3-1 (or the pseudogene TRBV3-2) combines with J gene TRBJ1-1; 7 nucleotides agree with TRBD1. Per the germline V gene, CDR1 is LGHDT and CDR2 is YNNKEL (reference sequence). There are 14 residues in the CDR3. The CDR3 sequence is CAGSPPHRGAEAFF. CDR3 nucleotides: TGTGCCGGCAGCCCCCCACACAGGGGCGCTGAAGCTTTCTTT.

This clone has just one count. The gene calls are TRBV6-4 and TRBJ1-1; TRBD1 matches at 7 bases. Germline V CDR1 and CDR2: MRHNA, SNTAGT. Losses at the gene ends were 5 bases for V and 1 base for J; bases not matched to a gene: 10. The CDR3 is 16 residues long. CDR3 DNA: TGTGCCAGCAGTACCGGGACAGTATTTTGGAACACTGAAGCTTTCTTT. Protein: CASSTGTVFWNTEAFF.

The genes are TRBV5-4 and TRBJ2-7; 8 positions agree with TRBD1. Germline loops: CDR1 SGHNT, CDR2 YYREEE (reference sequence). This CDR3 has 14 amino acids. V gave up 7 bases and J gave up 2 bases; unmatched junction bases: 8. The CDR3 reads CASSRGQATYEQYF. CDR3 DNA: TGTGCCAGCTCCCGGGGACAGGCAACCTACGAGCAGTACTTC.

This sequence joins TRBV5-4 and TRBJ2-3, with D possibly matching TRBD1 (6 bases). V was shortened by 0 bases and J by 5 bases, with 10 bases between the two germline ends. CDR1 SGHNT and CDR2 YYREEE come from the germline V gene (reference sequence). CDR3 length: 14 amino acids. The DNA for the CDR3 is TGTGCCAGCAGCTTGGCAGGGGTGAAAGATACGCAGTATTTT. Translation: CASSLAGVKDTQYF.

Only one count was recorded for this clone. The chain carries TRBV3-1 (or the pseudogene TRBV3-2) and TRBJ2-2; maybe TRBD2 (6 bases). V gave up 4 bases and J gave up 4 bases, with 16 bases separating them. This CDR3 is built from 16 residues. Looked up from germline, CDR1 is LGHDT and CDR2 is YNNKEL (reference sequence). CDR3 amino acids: CASSLAGGRGTGELFF. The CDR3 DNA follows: TGTGCCAGCAGCCTTGCTGGGGGGAGAGGCACCGGGGAGCTGTTTTTT.

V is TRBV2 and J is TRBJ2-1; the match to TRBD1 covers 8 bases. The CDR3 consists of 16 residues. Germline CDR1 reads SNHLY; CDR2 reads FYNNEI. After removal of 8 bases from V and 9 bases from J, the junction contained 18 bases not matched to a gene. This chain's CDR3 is CASSSSGGKQHGEQFF. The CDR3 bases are TGTGCCAGCTCATCTTCAGGGGGCAAACAACACGGTGAGCAGTTCTTC.

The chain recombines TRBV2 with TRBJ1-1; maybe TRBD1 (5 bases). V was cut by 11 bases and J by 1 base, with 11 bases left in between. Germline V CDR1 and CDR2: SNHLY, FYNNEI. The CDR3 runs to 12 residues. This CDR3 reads CADARANTEAFF. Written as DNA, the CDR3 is TGTGCCGACGCCAGGGCGAACACTGAAGCTTTCTTT. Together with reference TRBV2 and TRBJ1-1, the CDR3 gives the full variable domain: EPEVTQTPSHQVTQMGQEVILRCVPISNHLYFYWYRQILGQKVEFLVSFYNNEISEKSEIFDDQFSVERPDGSNFTLKIRSTKLEDSAMYFCADARANTEAFFGQGTRLTVV.

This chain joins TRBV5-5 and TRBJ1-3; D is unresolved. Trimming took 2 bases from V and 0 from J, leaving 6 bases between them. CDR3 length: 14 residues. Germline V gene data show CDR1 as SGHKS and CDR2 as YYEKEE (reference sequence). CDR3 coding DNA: TGTGCCAGCAGCTTACAGATCTCTGGAAACACCATATATTTT. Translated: CASSLQISGNTIYF.

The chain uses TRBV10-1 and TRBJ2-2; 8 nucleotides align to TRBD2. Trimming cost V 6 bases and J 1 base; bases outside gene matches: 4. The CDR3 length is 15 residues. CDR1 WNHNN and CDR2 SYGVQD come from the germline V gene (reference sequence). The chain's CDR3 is CASSLGGGNTGELFF. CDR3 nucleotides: TGCGCCAGCAGCCTCGGGGGGGGGAACACCGGGGAGCTGTTTTTT.

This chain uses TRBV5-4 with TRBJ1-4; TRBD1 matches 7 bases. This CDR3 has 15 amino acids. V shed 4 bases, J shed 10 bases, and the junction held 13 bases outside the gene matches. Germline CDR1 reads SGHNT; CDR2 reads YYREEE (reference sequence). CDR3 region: CASSAGTAKGGKLFF. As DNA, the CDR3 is TGTGCCAGCAGCGCCGGGACAGCCAAAGGCGGAAAACTGTTTTTT.

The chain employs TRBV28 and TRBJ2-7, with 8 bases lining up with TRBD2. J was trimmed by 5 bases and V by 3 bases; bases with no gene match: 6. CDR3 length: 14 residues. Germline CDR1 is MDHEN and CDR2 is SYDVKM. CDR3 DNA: TGTGCCAGCAGTTTGGCTAGCGGGCGTGACGAGCAGTACTTC. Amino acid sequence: CASSLASGRDEQYF.

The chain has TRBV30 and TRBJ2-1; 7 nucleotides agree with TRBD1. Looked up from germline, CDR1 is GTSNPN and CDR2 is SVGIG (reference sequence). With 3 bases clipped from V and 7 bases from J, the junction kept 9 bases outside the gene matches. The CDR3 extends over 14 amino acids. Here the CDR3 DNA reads TGTGCCTGGAGGGAAAAGACAGGGTTTAATGAGCAGTTCTTC. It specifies CAWREKTGFNEQFF.

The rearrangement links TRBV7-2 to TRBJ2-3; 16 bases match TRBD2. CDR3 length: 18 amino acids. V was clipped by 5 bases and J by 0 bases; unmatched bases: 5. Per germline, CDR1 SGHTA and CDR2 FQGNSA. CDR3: CASSPPGLAGGSTDTQYF. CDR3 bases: TGTGCCAGCAGCCCTCCGGGACTAGCGGGAGGGAGCACAGATACGCAGTATTTT.

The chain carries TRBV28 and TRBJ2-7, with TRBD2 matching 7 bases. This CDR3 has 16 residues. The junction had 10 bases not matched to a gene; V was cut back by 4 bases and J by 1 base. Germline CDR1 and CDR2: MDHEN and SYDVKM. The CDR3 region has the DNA TGTGCCAGCAGTTCGGTGGCGGGAGCTGTGTCCTACGAGCAGTACTTC. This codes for CASSSVAGAVSYEQYF.

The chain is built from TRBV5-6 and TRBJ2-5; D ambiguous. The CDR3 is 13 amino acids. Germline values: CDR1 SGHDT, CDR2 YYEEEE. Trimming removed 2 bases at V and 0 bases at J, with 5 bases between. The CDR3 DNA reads TGTGCCAGCAGCTTACAGAACCAAGAGACCCAGTACTTC. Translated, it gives CASSLQNQETQYF.